The 5 T cell receptor beta chains presented below share a single source sample, sequenced in a study of cytomegalovirus exposure and HLA in healthy donors. In the PCR, 60 Vbeta and 13 Jbeta primers were used. TCRdb's copy holds only in-frame clones and misses some; the assay was immunoSEQ multiplex PCR. Of some 130,000 clones in the sample, roughly 80% are singletons; the top ten hold 0.94%. The sample comprised PBMCs. Every receptor here comes from a woman in her sixties or seventies in good health and CMV-seronegative.

This clone was detected only a few times. The chain recombines TRBV6-1 with TRBJ2-6; no definite D call. The CDR3 consists of 13 residues. The V gene's germline CDR1 is MNHNS and CDR2 SASEGT. V dropped 6 bases and J dropped 2 bases, with 5 bases sitting between them. This chain's CDR3 is CASREPGANVLTF. In nucleotides, the CDR3 is TGTGCCAGCAGGGAGCCTGGGGCCAACGTCCTGACTTTC.

This clone has more than one count but fewer than ten. The chain joins TRBV28 to TRBJ1-1, with D possibly TRBD1 on 5 matching bases. The ends were cut back, 6 bases at V and 5 bases at J, with 19 bases in the middle. The CDR3 runs to 15 residues. The V gene's germline CDR1 is MDHEN and CDR2 SYDVKM. This CDR3 reads CASSSPPGMGTEAFF. The CDR3 region has the DNA TGTGCCAGCAGCTCCCCCCCAGGGATGGGAACTGAAGCTTTCTTT.

This chain joins TRBV2 and TRBJ1-5; 7 positions agree with TRBD1. This CDR3 comprises 16 residues. V was clipped by 4 bases and J by 0 bases; unmatched bases: 6. Germline V CDR1 and CDR2: SNHLY, FYNNEI. The CDR3 region is CASSVYRGGSNQPQHF. As DNA, the CDR3 is TGTGCCAGCAGTGTATACAGGGGAGGTAGCAATCAGCCCCAGCATTTT.

The genes are TRBV2 and TRBJ1-3, with 7 bases fitting TRBD1. This CDR3 has 18 amino acids. With 1 base clipped from V and 1 base from J, the junction kept 10 bases outside the gene matches. CDR1 is SNHLY and CDR2 is FYNNEI in the germline V gene. The CDR3 loop reads CASSEGGHTGASGNTIYF. In DNA form, the CDR3 reads TGTGCCAGCAGTGAAGGGGGCCACACAGGGGCTTCTGGAAACACCATATATTTT.

J is TRBJ2-3 and V is TRBV10-2, with 12 bases matching TRBD2. The junction had 7 bases not matched to a gene; V was cut back by 3 bases and J by 6 bases. In germline, CDR1 is WSHSY, CDR2 SAAADI. The CDR3 is 16 residues long. CDR3 sequence (DNA): TGCGCCAGCAGTGACCCAATCGGGACTAGCGGGGATACGCAGTATTTT. The encoded protein is CASSDPIGTSGDTQYF.